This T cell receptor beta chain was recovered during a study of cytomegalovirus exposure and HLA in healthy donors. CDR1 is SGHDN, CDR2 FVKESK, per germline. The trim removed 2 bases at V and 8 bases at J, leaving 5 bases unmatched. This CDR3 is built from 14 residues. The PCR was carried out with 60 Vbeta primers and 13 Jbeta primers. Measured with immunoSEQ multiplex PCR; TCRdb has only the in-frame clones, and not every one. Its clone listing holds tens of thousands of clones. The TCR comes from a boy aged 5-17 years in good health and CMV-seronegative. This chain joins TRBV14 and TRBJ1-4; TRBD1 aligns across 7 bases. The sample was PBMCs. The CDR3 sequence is CASSQRTGGEKLFF. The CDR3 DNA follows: TGTGCCAGCAGCCAAAGGACAGGAGGGGAAAAACTGTTTTTT.